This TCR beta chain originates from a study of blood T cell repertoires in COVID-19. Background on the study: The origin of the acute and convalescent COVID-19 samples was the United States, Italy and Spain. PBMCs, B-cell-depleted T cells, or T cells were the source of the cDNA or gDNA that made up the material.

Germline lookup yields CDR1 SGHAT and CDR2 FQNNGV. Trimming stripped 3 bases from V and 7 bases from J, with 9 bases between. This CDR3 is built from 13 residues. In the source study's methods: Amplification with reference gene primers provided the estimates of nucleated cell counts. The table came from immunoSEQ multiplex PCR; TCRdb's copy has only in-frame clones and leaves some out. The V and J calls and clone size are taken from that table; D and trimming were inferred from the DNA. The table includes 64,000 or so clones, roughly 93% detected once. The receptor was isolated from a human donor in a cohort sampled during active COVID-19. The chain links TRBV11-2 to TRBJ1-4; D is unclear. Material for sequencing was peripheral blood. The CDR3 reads CASSLGVREKLFF. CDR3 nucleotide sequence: TGTGCCAGCAGCTTGGGAGTCCGTGAAAAACTGTTTTTT.